This T cell receptor (beta chain) was found in a study of shared clonotypes between healthy human individuals. Here immunoSEQ multiplex PCR was the method, and the copy in TCRdb shows in-frame clones only, minus some. The table records about 680,000 clones, less than 85% of them present only once. With regard to this clone: Its target is not known.

General observations from the study: Naive subsets usually exceeded memory subsets in estimated richness. Shared clonotypes across all four donors exceeded non-shared ones in generation probability.

Germline lookup yields CDR1 SGHTA and CDR2 FQGTGA. With 0 bases removed from V and 3 bases from J, the gap between germline ends came to 8 bases. CDR3 size: 14 residues. Division of CD4+ cells produced a CD45RA+ naive subset and a CD45RA-negative memory subset. V and J are TRBV7-3 and TRBJ2-5; D might be TRBD2 (5 bases). Sequencing was performed on memory CD4+ T cells sorted from blood. As to subset: CD45RA-negative fraction. The source of this sequence is a woman aged 25 to 39 in good health. The CDR3 bases are TGTGCCAGCAGCTTAACGGGGAGAGAAGAGACCCAGTACTTC. Translating gives CASSLTGREETQYF.